These 7 T cell receptor beta chains originate from one sample sequenced in a study of T cell repertoires in cytomegalovirus infection. These receptors lack a known antigen. TCRdb re-analysed the reads in MiXCR, keeping a single row per CDR3 protein. The profile shows fewer than 950,000 distinct CDR3 sequences, over 25% of them singletons. Source: cultured CD8+ T cells from PBMCs, taken from culture after CMV antigen stimulation. Receptors originate from a human donor in good health (CMV status not recorded). Some clones in this sample may be carry-over from other donors' samples.

This clonotype was picked up a small number of times. DNA of the CDR3: TGCGCCAGCAGCCAAGAAGGGTCCTACAATGAGCAGTTCTTC. It translates to CASSQEGSYNEQFF. This chain joins TRBV4-1 and TRBJ2-1; unclear D gene. Germline V gene data show CDR1 as MGHRA and CDR2 as YSYEKL. The CDR3 is made up of 14 amino acids. Trimming left V 0 bases short and J 1 base short, with 4 bases between.

V is TRBV4-3 and J is TRBJ2-1, with TRBD2 identical over 12 bases. Trimming removed 0 bases from V and 6 bases from J; junction bases left unmatched: 9. CDR1 LGHNA and CDR2 YSLEER come from the germline V gene. This CDR3 contains 18 residues. The CDR3 sequence is CASSQDFSSGGEGNEQFF. As DNA, the CDR3 is TGCGCCAGCAGCCAAGATTTCTCTAGCGGGGGGGAGGGCAATGAGCAGTTCTTC.

The chain links TRBV6-1 to TRBJ1-2, with D perhaps TRBD1 (5 bases). CDR3 length equals 11 residues. Trimming pared 5 bases from V and 7 bases from J, leaving 8 bases between. The V gene's germline CDR1 is MNHNS and CDR2 SASEGT. CDR3 sequence (DNA): TGTGCCAGCAGTCGGGGCCTTGGCTACACCTTC. It is translated as CASSRGLGYTF.

The V and J genes are TRBV6-5 and TRBJ1-2; a weak D match, TRBD1 (6 bases). The V end was cut by 6 bases, the J end by 9 bases, with 35 bases between. CDR1 and CDR2 (germline): MNHEY, SVGAGI. CDR3 size: 19 residues. CDR3 DNA sequence: TGTGCCAGCAGCAAAGGGGGGGGCGTCGCGACCTACGGAATTGTAAGCTACACCTTC. Translating it yields CASSKGGGVATYGIVSYTF.

This chain links TRBV3-1 with TRBJ1-2; 9 bases are a match to TRBD1. The germline gives CDR1 LGHDT, CDR2 YNNKEL (reference sequence). This CDR3 contains 14 residues. The junction had 6 bases not matched to a gene; V was cut back by 3 bases and J by 7 bases. This CDR3 reads CASSQIQGARGYTF. The CDR3 DNA is TGTGCCAGCAGCCAGATACAGGGGGCGCGTGGCTACACCTTC.

This clonotype has a handful of counts. A much larger clone differs from this one at a single base, so this may be a read error. The chain recombines TRBV7-2 with TRBJ2-7; D unclear. Trimming cost V 0 bases and J 3 bases, with 3 bases left between them. CDR1 is SGHTA, CDR2 FQGNSA, per germline. This CDR3 contains 12 residues. This CDR3 reads CASSLANYEQYV. The CDR3 region has the DNA TGTGCCAGCAGCTTAGCCAACTACGAGCAGTACGTC.

The chain carries TRBV19 and TRBJ1-1; the match to TRBD1 covers 8 bases. Germline CDR1 reads LNHDA; CDR2 reads SQIVND (reference sequence). V lost 3 bases and J lost 0; bases outside the gene matches: 15. The CDR3 totals 19 residues. CDR3 sequence: CASSIPGQVLGHMNTEAFF. The CDR3 nucleotides are TGTGCCAGTAGTATCCCGGGACAGGTACTGGGGCATATGAACACTGAAGCTTTCTTT.